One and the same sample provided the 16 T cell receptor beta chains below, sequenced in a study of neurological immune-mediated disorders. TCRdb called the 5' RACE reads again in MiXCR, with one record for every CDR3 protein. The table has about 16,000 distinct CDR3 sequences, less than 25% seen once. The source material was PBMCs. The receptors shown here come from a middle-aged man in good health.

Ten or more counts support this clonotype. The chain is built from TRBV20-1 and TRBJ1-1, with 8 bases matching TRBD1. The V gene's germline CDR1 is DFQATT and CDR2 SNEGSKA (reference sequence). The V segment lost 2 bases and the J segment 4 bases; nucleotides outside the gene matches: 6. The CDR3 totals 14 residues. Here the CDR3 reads CSARPGQGTTEAFF. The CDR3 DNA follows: TGCAGTGCTAGACCTGGACAGGGCACCACTGAAGCTTTCTTT.

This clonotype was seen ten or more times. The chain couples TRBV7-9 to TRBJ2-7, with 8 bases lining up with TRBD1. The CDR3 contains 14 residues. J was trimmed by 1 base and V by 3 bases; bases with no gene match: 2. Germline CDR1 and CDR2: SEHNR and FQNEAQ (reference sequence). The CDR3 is CASSLGDRSYEQYF. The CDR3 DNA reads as TGTGCCAGCAGCTTGGGGGACAGGTCCTACGAGCAGTACTTC. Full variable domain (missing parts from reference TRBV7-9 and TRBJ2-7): DTGVSQNPRHKITKRGQNVTFRCDPISEHNRLYWYRQTLGQGPEFLTYFQNEAQLEKSRLLSDRFSAERPKGSFSTLEIQRTEQGDSAMYLCASSLGDRSYEQYFGPGTRLTVT.

The CDR3 sequence is CASSLGATYEQYF. For the CDR3, the DNA is TGTGCCAGCTCACTCGGGGCCACCTACGAGCAGTACTTC. The chain carries TRBV18 and TRBJ2-7; TRBD1 or TRBD2 may be the D gene (5 bases each). The CDR3 extends over 13 amino acids. Per the germline V gene, CDR1 is KGHSH and CDR2 is LQKENI. Trimming removed 4 bases at V and 2 bases at J, with 9 bases between.

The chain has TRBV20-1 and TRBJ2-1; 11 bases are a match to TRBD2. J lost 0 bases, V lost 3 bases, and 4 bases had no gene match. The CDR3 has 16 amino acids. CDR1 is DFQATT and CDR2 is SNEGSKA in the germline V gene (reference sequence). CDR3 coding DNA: TGCAGTGCTAGGGTAGCGGGAGGGAGCTCCTACAATGAGCAGTTCTTC. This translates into CSARVAGGSSYNEQFF.

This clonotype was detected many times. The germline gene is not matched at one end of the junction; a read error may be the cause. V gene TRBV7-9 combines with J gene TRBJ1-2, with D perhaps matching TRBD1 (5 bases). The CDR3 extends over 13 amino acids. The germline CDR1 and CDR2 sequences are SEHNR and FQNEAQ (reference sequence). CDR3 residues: CASSSTANYGYTF. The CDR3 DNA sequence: TGTGCCAGCAGCTCGACAGCTAATTATGGCTACACCTTC. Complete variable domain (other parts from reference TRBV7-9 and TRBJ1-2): DTGVSQNPRHKITKRGQNVTFRCDPISEHNRLYWYRQTLGQGPEFLTYFQNEAQLEKSRLLSDRFSAERPKGSFSTLEIQRTEQGDSAMYLCASSSTANYGYTFGSGTRLTVV.

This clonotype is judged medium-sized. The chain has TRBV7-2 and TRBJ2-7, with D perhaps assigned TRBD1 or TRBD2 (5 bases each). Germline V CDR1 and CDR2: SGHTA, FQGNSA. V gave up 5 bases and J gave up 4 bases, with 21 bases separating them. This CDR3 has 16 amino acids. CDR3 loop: CASSIQGTLPIYEQYF. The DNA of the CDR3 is TGTGCCAGCAGCATCCAAGGGACCCTGCCTATATACGAGCAGTACTTC.

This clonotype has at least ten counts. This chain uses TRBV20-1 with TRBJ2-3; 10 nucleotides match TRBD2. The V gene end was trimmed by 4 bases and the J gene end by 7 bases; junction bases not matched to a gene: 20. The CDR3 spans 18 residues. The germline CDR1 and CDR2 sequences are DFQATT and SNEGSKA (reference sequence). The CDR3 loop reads CSAMVRAGGPNGRNTQYF. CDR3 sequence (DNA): TGCAGTGCTATGGTTCGAGCGGGAGGGCCGAATGGGAGGAATACGCAGTATTTT.

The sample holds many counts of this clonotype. The CDR3 loop reads CASSPRLGQYF. In DNA, the CDR3 is TGTGCCAGCAGTCCACGTTTAGGGCAGTACTTC. The gene calls are TRBV28 and TRBJ2-7; the D is unclear. The ends were cut back, 5 bases at V and 9 bases at J, with 11 bases in the middle. CDR1 MDHEN and CDR2 SYDVKM come from the germline V gene. This CDR3 has 11 residues.

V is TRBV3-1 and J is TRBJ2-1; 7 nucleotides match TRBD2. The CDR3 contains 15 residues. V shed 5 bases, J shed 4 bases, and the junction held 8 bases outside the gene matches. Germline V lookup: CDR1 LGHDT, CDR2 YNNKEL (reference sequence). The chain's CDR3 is CASSVGLGSYNEQFF. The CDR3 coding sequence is TGTGCCAGCAGCGTCGGACTAGGTTCATACAATGAGCAGTTCTTC.

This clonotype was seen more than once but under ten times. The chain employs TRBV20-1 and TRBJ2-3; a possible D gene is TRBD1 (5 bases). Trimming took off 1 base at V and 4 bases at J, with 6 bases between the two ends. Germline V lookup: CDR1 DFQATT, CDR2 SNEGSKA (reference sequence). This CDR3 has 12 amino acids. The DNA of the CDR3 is TGCAGTGCTAGAGGACAGCCAGATACGCAGTATTTT. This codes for CSARGQPDTQYF.

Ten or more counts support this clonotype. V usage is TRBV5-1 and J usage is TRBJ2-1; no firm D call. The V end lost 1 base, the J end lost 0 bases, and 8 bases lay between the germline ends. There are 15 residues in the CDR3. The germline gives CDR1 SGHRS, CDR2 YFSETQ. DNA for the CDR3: TGCGCCAGCAGCTTGTCGGAGAGCTCCTACAATGAGCAGTTCTTC. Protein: CASSLSESSYNEQFF.

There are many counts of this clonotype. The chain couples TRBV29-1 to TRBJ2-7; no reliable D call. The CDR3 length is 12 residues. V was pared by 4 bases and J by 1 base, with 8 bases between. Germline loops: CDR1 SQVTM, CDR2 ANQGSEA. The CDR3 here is CSVGGGSYEQYF. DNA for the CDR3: TGCAGCGTTGGAGGTGGATCCTACGAGCAGTACTTC.

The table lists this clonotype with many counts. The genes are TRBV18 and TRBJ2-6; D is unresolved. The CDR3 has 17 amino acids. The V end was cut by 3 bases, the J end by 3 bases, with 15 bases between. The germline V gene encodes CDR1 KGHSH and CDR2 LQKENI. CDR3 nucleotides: TGTGCCAGCTCACCGTCTGCTCTAGGAATTGGGGCCAACGTCCTGACTTTC. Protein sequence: CASSPSALGIGANVLTF.

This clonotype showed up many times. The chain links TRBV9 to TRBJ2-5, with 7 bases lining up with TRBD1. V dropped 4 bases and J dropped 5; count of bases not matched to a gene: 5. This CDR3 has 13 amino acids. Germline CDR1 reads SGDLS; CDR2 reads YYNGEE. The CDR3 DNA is TGTGCCAGCAGCCCAGGGACAGTGGAGACCCAGTACTTC. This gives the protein CASSPGTVETQYF.

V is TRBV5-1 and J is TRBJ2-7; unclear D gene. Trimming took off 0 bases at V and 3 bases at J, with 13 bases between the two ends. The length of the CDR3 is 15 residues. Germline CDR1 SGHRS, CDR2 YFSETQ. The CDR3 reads CASSLDSQALYEQYF. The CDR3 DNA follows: TGCGCCAGCAGCTTGGACTCGCAGGCTCTCTACGAGCAGTACTTC.

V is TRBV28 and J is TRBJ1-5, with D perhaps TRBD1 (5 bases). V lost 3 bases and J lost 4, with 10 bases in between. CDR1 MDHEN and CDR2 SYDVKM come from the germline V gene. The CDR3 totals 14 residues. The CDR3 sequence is CASSFQGRNQPQHF. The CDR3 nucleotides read TGTGCCAGCAGTTTCCAGGGAAGGAATCAGCCCCAGCATTTT.